The following is a TCR beta chain sequence with its context. Its matching antigen is unknown. From the 5' RACE reads, TCRdb lists one entry per CDR3 protein and no DNA. The table gives around 100,000 distinct CDR3 sequences; the top ten clones make up under 20% of it. The sample comes from a study of T cells expressing NK-cell markers. Study context: The TCR beta repertoires were obtained from sorted CD3+CD56+NKG2C+, CD3+CD56+NKG2C- and CD3+CD56-NKG2C+ T cells. HCMV seropositivity characterized seven of the eight sequenced donors, and seronegativity one. Points from the study as a whole: The study found these clonotypes also leading the CD3+CD56-NKG2C+ fraction in a few donors.

This CDR3 region has 13 residues. Germline CDR1 SGHRS, CDR2 YFSETQ. Sequencing used blood T cells: a sorted CD56 or NKG2C T cell subset, CD4+ or CD8+ T cells, or bulk PBMC T cells (not recorded which). The J gene is TRBJ2-7, the V gene TRBV5-1. This receptor was taken from a woman aged 18-70 years in good health. This chain's CDR3 is CASSLVPWDEQYF.